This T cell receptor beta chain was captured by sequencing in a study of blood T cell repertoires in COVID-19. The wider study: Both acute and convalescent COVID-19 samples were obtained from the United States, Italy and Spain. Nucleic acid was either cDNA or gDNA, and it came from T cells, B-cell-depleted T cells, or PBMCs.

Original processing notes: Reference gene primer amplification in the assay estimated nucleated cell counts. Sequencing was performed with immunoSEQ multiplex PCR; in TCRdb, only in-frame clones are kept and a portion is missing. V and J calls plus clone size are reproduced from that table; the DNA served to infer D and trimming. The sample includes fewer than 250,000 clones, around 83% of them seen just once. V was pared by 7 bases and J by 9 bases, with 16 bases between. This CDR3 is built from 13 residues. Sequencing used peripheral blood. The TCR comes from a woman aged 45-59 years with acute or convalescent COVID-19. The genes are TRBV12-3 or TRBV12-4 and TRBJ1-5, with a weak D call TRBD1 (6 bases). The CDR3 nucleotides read TGTGCCAGCACCACACAGGGCCAGGGGCCCCAGCATTTT. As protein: CASTTQGQGPQHF.